This T cell receptor beta chain is drawn from a study of blood T cell repertoires in COVID-19. As for the study in general: Sites in the United States, Italy and Spain provided acute and convalescent COVID-19 samples. Sources were T cells, B-cell-depleted T cells, or PBMCs; the material itself was cDNA or gDNA.

CDR1 SEHNR and CDR2 FQNEAQ come from the germline V gene (reference sequence). The CDR3 is made up of 18 amino acids. Trimming took 3 bases from V and 0 from J; bases not matched to a gene: 6. Authors' data handling: For nucleated cells, counts were estimated from reference gene primer amplification. The protocol was immunoSEQ multiplex PCR, while the TCRdb copy is restricted to in-frame clones and leaves out a portion. Clone size and V and J calls were adopted from that table, with D and trimming inferred from the DNA. This table has under 150,000 clones, about four fifths appearing once. This receptor was obtained from a woman aged 40 to 50 with acute or convalescent COVID-19. The chain carries TRBV7-9 and TRBJ2-1, with TRBD2 matching 12 bases. Sequencing was done on a sample of peripheral blood. DNA of the CDR3: TGTGCCAGCAGCTTCGGGACTAGCGGGTTACTCTCCTACAATGAGCAGTTCTTC. Translated, it gives CASSFGTSGLLSYNEQFF.